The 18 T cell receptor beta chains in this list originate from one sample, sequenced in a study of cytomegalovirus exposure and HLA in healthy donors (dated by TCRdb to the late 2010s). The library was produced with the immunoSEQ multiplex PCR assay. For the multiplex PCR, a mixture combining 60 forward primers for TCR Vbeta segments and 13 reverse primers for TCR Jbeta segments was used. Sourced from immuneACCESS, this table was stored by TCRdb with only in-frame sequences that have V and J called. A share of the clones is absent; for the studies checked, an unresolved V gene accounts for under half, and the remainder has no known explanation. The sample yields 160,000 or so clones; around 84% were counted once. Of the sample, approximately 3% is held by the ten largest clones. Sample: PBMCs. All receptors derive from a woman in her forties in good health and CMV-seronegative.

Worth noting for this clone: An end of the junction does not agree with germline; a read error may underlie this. CDR3 coding DNA: TGTGCCAGCAGCTTGGGGGGACAGGGAAGCTACAAAGAGCAGTTCTTC. It specifies CASSLGGQGSYKEQFF. The rearrangement links TRBV5-6 to TRBJ2-1; TRBD1 matches 9 bases. The CDR3 loop spans 16 amino acids. Germline V lookup: CDR1 SGHDT, CDR2 YYEEEE.

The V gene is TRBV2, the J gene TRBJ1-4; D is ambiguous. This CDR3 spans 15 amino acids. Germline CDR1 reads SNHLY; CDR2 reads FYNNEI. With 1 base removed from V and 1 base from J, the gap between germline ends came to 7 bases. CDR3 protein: CASSEVRGTNEKLFF. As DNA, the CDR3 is TGTGCCAGCAGTGAAGTAAGAGGAACTAATGAAAAACTGTTTTTT.

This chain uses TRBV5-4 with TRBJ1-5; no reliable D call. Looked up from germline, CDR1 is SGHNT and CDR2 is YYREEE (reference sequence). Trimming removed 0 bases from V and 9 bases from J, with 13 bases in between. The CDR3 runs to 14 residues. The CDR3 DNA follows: TGTGCCAGCAGCTTGGATGGTAATCAGTCGCCCCAGCATTTT. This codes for CASSLDGNQSPQHF.

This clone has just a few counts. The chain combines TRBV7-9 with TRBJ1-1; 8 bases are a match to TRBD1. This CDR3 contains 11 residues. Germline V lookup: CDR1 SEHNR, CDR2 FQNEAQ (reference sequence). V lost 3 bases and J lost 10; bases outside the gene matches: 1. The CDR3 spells CASSLTGAAFF. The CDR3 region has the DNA TGTGCCAGCAGCTTGACAGGGGCAGCTTTCTTT.

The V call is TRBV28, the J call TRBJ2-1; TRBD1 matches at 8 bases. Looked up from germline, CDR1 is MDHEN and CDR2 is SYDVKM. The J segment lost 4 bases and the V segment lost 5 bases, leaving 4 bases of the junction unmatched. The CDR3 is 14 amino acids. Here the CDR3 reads CASSPGGGYNEQFF. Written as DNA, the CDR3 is TGTGCCAGCAGTCCAGGGGGCGGTTACAATGAGCAGTTCTTC.

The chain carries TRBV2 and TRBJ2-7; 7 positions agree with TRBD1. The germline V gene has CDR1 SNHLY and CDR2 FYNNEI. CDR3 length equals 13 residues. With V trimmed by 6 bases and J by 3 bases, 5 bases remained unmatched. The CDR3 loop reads CASSQDRVYEQYF. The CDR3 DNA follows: TGTGCCAGCAGCCAAGACAGGGTCTACGAGCAGTACTTC.

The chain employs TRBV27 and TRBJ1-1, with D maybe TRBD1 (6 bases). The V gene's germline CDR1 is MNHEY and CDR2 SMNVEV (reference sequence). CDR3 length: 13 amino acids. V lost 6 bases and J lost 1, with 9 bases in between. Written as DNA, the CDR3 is TGTGCCAGCAGGAAGGGACAGAACACTGAAGCTTTCTTT. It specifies CASRKGQNTEAFF.

The CDR3 DNA reads as TGTGCCAGCAGCTTCCGGACTAGCTACAATGAGCAGTTCTTC. Translation: CASSFRTSYNEQFF. V is TRBV5-4 and J is TRBJ2-1; 7 bases match TRBD2. CDR1 and CDR2 from the germline V gene are SGHNT and YYREEE (reference sequence). The CDR3 length is 14 residues. V lost 2 bases to trimming and J lost 3 bases; unmatched junction nucleotides: 2.

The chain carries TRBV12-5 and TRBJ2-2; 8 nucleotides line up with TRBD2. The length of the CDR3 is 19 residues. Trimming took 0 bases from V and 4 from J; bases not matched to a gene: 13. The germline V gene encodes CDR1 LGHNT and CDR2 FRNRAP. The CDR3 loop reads CASGLVRPTSGPLTGELFF. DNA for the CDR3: TGTGCTAGTGGTTTGGTACGCCCAACTAGCGGACCCCTCACCGGGGAGCTGTTTTTT. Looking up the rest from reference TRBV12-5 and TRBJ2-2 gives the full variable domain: DARVTQTPRHKVTEMGQEVTMRCQPILGHNTVFWYRQTMMQGLELLAYFRNRAPLDDSGMPKDRFSAEMPDATLATLKIQPSEPRDSAVYFCASGLVRPTSGPLTGELFFGEGSRLTVL.

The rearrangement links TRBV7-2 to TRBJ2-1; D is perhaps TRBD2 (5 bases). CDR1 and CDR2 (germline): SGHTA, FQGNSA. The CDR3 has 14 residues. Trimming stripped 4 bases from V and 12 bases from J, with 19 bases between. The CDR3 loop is CASSSPQEAFRQFF. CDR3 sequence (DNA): TGTGCCAGCAGCTCCCCTCAGGAGGCATTTCGGCAGTTCTTC.

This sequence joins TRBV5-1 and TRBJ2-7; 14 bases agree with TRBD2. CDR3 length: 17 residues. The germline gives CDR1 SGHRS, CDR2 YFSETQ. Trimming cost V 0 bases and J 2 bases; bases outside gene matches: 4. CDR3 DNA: TGCGCCAGCAGCTTGGGACTAGCGGGGGGGCCGACCTACGAGCAGTACTTC. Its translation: CASSLGLAGGPTYEQYF.

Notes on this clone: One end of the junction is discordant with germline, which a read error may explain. CDR3 DNA sequence: TGTGCCAGCAGCGAAGGACAGGTCATGTCAGATACGCAGTATTTT. Protein product: CASSEGQVMSDTQYF. This rearrangement joins TRBV2 to TRBJ2-3; 7 bases line up with TRBD1. From germline, CDR1 is SNHLY and CDR2 FYNNEI. The CDR3 length is 15 residues.

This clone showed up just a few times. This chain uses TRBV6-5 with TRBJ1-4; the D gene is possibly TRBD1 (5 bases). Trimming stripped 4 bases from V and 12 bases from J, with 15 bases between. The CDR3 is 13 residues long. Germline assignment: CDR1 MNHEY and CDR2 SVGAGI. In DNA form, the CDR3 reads TGTGCCAGCAGTTTAATAAAGGGGAACGAACTGTTTTTT. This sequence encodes CASSLIKGNELFF.

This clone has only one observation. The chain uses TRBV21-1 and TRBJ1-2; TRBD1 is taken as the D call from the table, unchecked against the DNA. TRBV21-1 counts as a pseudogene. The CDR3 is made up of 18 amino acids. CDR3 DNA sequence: TGTGCCAGCAGCAAAGACGGGACAGGGGAAAGGAGAAACTATGGCTACACCTTC. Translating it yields CASSKDGTGERRNYGYTF.

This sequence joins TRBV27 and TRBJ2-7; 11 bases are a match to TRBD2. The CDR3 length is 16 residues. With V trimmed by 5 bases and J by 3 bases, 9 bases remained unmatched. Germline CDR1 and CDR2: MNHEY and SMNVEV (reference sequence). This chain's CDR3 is CASSRMGLAEGYEQYF. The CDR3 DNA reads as TGTGCCAGCAGTAGGATGGGACTAGCGGAAGGCTACGAGCAGTACTTC.

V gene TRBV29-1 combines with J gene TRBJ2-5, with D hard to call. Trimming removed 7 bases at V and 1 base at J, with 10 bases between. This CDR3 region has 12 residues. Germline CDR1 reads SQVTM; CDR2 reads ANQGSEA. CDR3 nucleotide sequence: TGCAGCGCTCAGAACAGCCAAGAGACCCAGTACTTC. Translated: CSAQNSQETQYF.

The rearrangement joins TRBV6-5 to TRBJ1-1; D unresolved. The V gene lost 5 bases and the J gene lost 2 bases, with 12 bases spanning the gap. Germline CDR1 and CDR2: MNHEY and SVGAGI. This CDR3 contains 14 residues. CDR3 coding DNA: TGTGCCAGCAGTGCCATACCAGGTAACACTGAAGCTTTCTTT. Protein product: CASSAIPGNTEAFF.

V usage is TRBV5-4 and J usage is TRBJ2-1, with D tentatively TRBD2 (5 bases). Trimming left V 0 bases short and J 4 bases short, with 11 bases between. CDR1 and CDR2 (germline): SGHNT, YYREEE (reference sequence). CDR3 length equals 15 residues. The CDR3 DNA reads TGTGCCAGCAGCTTGGTACGGGGTGAATACAATGAGCAGTTCTTC. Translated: CASSLVRGEYNEQFF.